The 19 T cell receptor beta chains given below trace back to one sample, sequenced in a study of cytomegalovirus exposure and HLA in healthy donors. The PCR had 60 Vbeta and 13 Jbeta primers. The assay was immunoSEQ multiplex PCR, and TCRdb's table has in-frame clones only and misses some. The sample lists roughly 100,000 clones, approximately 85% occurring once. The material sequenced was PBMCs. The receptors stem from a woman under 30 in good health and CMV-seropositive.

The rearrangement links TRBV7-9 to TRBJ1-3, with TRBD1 matching 7 bases. Germline V gene sequence: CDR1 SEHNR, CDR2 FQNEAQ (reference sequence). CDR3 length: 17 amino acids. Trimming removed 5 bases from V and 1 base from J; junction bases left unmatched: 11. The DNA of the CDR3 is TGTGCCAGCAGCGACGGGGACAGTGAGATGTCTGGAAACACCATATATTTT. Its protein product is CASSDGDSEMSGNTIYF.

The chain carries TRBV5-4 and TRBJ2-3, with D perhaps TRBD2 (6 bases). There are 15 residues in the CDR3. The germline gives CDR1 SGHNT, CDR2 YYREEE (reference sequence). Trimming removed 0 bases from V and 3 bases from J, with 11 bases in between. The CDR3 DNA sequence: TGTGCCAGCAGCTTGGCTTTAGCGGCTACAGATACGCAGTATTTT. Residues: CASSLALAATDTQYF.

In this sample, this clone turned up a few times. This CDR3 is CSVLPNTGELFF. The CDR3 DNA follows: TGCAGCGTTCTACCGAACACCGGGGAGCTGTTTTTT. V usage is TRBV29-1 and J usage is TRBJ2-2, with D uncertain. This CDR3 region has 12 residues. V lost 5 bases and J lost 0, with 4 bases in between. The germline CDR1 and CDR2 sequences are SQVTM and ANQGSEA.

The chain carries TRBV7-9 and TRBJ2-1, with unresolved D. Germline CDR1 and CDR2: SEHNR and FQNEAQ (reference sequence). Trimming took off 1 base at V and 15 bases at J, with 13 bases between the two ends. CDR3 length: 12 amino acids. The CDR3 loop is CASSLGGKDRFF. In DNA, the CDR3 is TGTGCCAGCAGCTTAGGCGGAAAGGATCGGTTCTTC.

This chain connects TRBV29-1 to TRBJ2-7; TRBD1 matches at 7 bases. Germline CDR1 reads SQVTM; CDR2 reads ANQGSEA. The CDR3 length is 12 residues. V shed 4 bases and J 0 bases; nucleotides not matched to a gene: 0. Written as DNA, the CDR3 is TGCAGCGTTGGACAGGGCTCCTACGAGCAGTACTTC. As protein: CSVGQGSYEQYF.

V and J are TRBV14 and TRBJ1-1; perhaps TRBD1 as D (6 bases). The CDR3 has 14 residues. Trimming pared 3 bases from V and 5 bases from J, leaving 13 bases between. The germline CDR1 and CDR2 sequences are SGHDN and FVKESK. CDR3 region: CASSQDSWRTEAFF. CDR3 bases: TGTGCCAGCAGCCAGGACAGCTGGAGGACTGAAGCTTTCTTT.

This chain joins TRBV28 and TRBJ1-2, with TRBD1 matching 7 bases. CDR3 length equals 16 residues. Trimming cost V 6 bases and J 7 bases; bases outside gene matches: 17. CDR1 and CDR2 (germline): MDHEN, SYDVKM. CDR3: CASSPWKTGAGGGYTF. In DNA, the CDR3 is TGTGCCAGCAGCCCTTGGAAAACAGGGGCAGGGGGTGGCTACACCTTC.

CDR3 in amino acids: CASRKWTATNEKLFF. Here the CDR3 DNA reads TGCGCCAGCAGGAAATGGACAGCAACTAATGAAAAACTGTTTTTT. The V call is TRBV5-1, the J call TRBJ1-4; possible D gene TRBD1, 6 bases. The CDR3 is 15 residues long. Germline lookup yields CDR1 SGHRS and CDR2 YFSETQ. V was pared by 5 bases and J by 0 bases, with 11 bases between.

The CDR3 DNA reads as TGTGCCAGTATCACGGGGGGGACTTTTCAGCCCCAGCATTTT. Translating it yields CASITGGTFQPQHF. The chain couples TRBV28 to TRBJ1-5; the D gene is possibly TRBD1 (5 bases). In germline, CDR1 is MDHEN, CDR2 SYDVKM. The CDR3 runs to 14 residues. Trimming pared 9 bases from V and 6 bases from J, leaving 18 bases between.

This clone was seen just once. The chain joins TRBV2 to TRBJ2-7; maybe TRBD1 (6 bases). V was clipped by 5 bases and J by 3 bases, with 11 bases between them. Germline CDR1 is SNHLY and CDR2 is FYNNEI. There are 13 residues in the CDR3. CDR3 in amino acids: CASSRQENYEQYF. The CDR3 DNA sequence: TGTGCCAGCAGTAGACAGGAGAACTACGAGCAGTACTTC.

V gene TRBV7-9 combines with J gene TRBJ2-7; 9 positions match TRBD2. The J segment lost 7 bases and the V segment lost 5 bases, leaving 18 bases of the junction unmatched. The length of the CDR3 is 17 residues. In germline, CDR1 is SEHNR, CDR2 FQNEAQ (reference sequence). The CDR3 is CASSPAPGREGRWEQYF. CDR3 DNA sequence: TGTGCCAGCAGCCCAGCCCCTGGGCGGGAGGGCCGGTGGGAGCAGTACTTC.

The CDR3 reads CASSFERDYEQFF. The CDR3 region has the DNA TGCGCCAGCAGCTTTGAGCGGGATTATGAGCAGTTCTTC. The V and J genes are TRBV5-1 and TRBJ2-1; 7 bases are a match to TRBD2. Looked up from germline, CDR1 is SGHRS and CDR2 is YFSETQ. CDR3 length: 13 amino acids. The junction had 4 bases not matched to a gene; V was cut back by 2 bases and J by 8 bases.

The J gene is TRBJ2-2, the V gene TRBV2; maybe TRBD1 (6 bases). The CDR3 length is 14 residues. V lost 8 bases, J lost 8 bases, and 18 bases lay in between. CDR1 is SNHLY, CDR2 FYNNEI, per germline. CDR3 nucleotides: TGTGCCAGCCTGGAGGACAGTAGGCCTGGGGAGCTGTTTTTT. This translates into CASLEDSRPGELFF. The full variable domain, with the rest looked up from reference TRBV2 and TRBJ2-2, is EPEVTQTPSHQVTQMGQEVILRCVPISNHLYFYWYRQILGQKVEFLVSFYNNEISEKSEIFDDQFSVERPDGSNFTLKIRSTKLEDSAMYFCASLEDSRPGELFFGEGSRLTVL.

V and J are TRBV7-8 and TRBJ2-7; 7 bases match TRBD2. V trimming: 0 bases; J trimming: 4 bases; junction bases outside the gene matches: 3. The CDR3 loop spans 14 amino acids. From germline, CDR1 is SGHVS and CDR2 FQNEAQ. DNA of the CDR3: TGTGCCAGCAGCTTAGCTGGGGGGGTTTACGAGCAGTACTTC. Amino acid sequence: CASSLAGGVYEQYF.

The chain recombines TRBV28 with TRBJ2-4; 7 nucleotides line up with TRBD1. CDR1 is MDHEN, CDR2 SYDVKM, per germline. V lost 6 bases to trimming and J lost 2 bases; unmatched junction nucleotides: 13. The CDR3 loop spans 17 amino acids. CDR3 sequence: CASRDTGNRGPKNIQYF. DNA of the CDR3: TGTGCCAGCAGGGACACTGGGAACAGGGGTCCCAAAAACATTCAGTACTTC.

The J gene is TRBJ2-5, the V gene TRBV28, with 8 bases identical to TRBD2. CDR1 and CDR2 from the germline V gene are MDHEN and SYDVKM. The CDR3 extends over 19 amino acids. The V segment lost 4 bases and the J segment 1 base; nucleotides outside the gene matches: 17. CDR3 in amino acids: CASSSGGLAGYLGQETQYF. In DNA form, the CDR3 reads TGTGCCAGCAGTTCGGGCGGACTAGCAGGTTATCTGGGCCAAGAGACCCAGTACTTC.

V gene TRBV13 combines with J gene TRBJ2-5; D is unclear. Germline V lookup: CDR1 PRHDT, CDR2 FYEKMQ (reference sequence). This CDR3 spans 13 amino acids. Trimming took 2 bases from V and 5 from J, leaving 9 bases between them. The CDR3 region is CASSLRGPETQYF. CDR3 bases: TGTGCCAGCAGCTTACGAGGTCCTGAGACCCAGTACTTC.

V and J are TRBV5-1 and TRBJ1-4; D call uncertain. The V end was cut by 2 bases, the J end by 3 bases, with 14 bases between. This CDR3 contains 16 residues. CDR1 and CDR2 from the germline V gene are SGHRS and YFSETQ. The CDR3 nucleotides read TGCGCCAGCAGCTTCTCGCCGATGGAGGCTAATGAAAAACTGTTTTTT. Residues: CASSFSPMEANEKLFF.

V usage is TRBV27 and J usage is TRBJ2-1; maybe TRBD1 (5 bases). Germline V CDR1 and CDR2: MNHEY, SMNVEV (reference sequence). The CDR3 is 13 residues long. Trimming removed 2 bases from V and 4 bases from J, with 6 bases in between. The CDR3 loop reads CASSLQGYNEQFF. The CDR3 region has the DNA TGTGCCAGCAGTTTACAGGGATACAATGAGCAGTTCTTC.